The entry below describes one T cell receptor beta chain. Primers for the PCR totalled 60 Vbeta and 13 Jbeta. Study processing details: In a later analysis, about 11 million of 75 million to 90 million unique beta chains occurred in at least two donors. The table came from immunoSEQ multiplex PCR; TCRdb's copy has only in-frame clones and leaves some out. V and J calls and clone size are those listed in that table; D and trimming were worked out from the DNA. Here the sample spans some 180,000 clones, just under 80% being singletons. V was clipped by 4 bases and J by 1 base, with 12 bases between them. There are 15 residues in the CDR3. From germline, CDR1 is SGHVS and CDR2 FNYEAQ. The data are from a study of cytomegalovirus exposure and HLA in healthy donors.

This TCR was recovered from a woman aged 30 to 39 in good health and CMV-seronegative. Sequencing was performed on PBMCs. This chain connects TRBV7-6 to TRBJ2-3; a weak D match, TRBD1 (6 bases). In DNA form, the CDR3 reads TGTGCCAGCAGCTCTACGCAGGGGCGCACAGATACGCAGTATTTT. It codes for CASSSTQGRTDTQYF.